Below are 19 T cell receptor beta chains sequenced from a single sample in a study of spatial heterogeneity in lung cancer. TCRdb re-derived calls from the 5' RACE reads in MiXCR, one entry per CDR3 protein. The data contain more than 20,000 distinct CDR3 sequences, about 5% of them singletons. The sample's time point: sample taken at primary tumor resection. This sample comprised PBMCs, obtained at surgery. The receptor set was obtained from a male donor with early-stage non-small cell lung cancer.

Points on this clonotype: Since a much larger clone is just one base distant, this may be a read error. The V gene is TRBV6-5, the J gene TRBJ1-5, with D possibly being TRBD1 (5 bases). The CDR3 runs 16 residues. In germline, CDR1 is MNHEY, CDR2 SVGAGI. Between the trimmed V and J ends, which lost 4 bases and 3 bases, there was a span of 16 bases. The CDR3: CASSSLRGGHNQPQHF. CDR3 sequence (DNA): TGTGCCAGCAGTTCCCTCCGGGGGGGTCACAATCAGCCCCAGCATTTT.

This clonotype was found many times. The chain links TRBV11-2 to TRBJ2-3, with D uncertain. CDR1 and CDR2 (germline): SGHAT, FQNNGV. V was pared by 2 bases and J by 3 bases, with 6 bases between. This CDR3 spans 13 amino acids. The CDR3 bases are TGTGCCAGCAGCTTATCCGGGACAGATACGCAGTATTTT. Translation: CASSLSGTDTQYF.

Note on this clonotype: A single base separates this from a much larger clone, so it may be a read error. This rearrangement joins TRBV9 to TRBJ2-1; D possibly corresponds to TRBD2 (5 bases). Germline loops: CDR1 SGDLS, CDR2 YYNGEE. This CDR3 has 15 amino acids. Trimming took 4 bases from V and 0 from J, leaving 11 bases between them. The CDR3 loop is CASSLPGSSYNEQFF. CDR3 nucleotide sequence: TGTGCCAGCAGCCTACCGGGGAGCTCCTACAATGAGCAGTTCTTC. Looking up the rest from reference TRBV9 and TRBJ2-1 gives the full variable domain: DSGVTQTPKHLITATGQRVTLRCSPRSGDLSVYWYQQSLDQGLQFLIQYYNGEERAKGNILERFSAQQFPDLHSELNLSSLELGDSALYFCASSLPGSSYNEQFFGPGTRLTVL.

This clonotype was recorded at least ten times. This chain links TRBV5-4 with TRBJ2-7; tentative D call: TRBD2 (5 bases). CDR3 length equals 12 residues. Trimming pared 0 bases from V and 6 bases from J, leaving 7 bases between. Germline V gene sequence: CDR1 SGHNT, CDR2 YYREEE (reference sequence). The CDR3 nucleotides are TGTGCCAGCAGCTTGGACGCGGGCGAGCAGTACTTC. It encodes CASSLDAGEQYF.

This CDR3 is CASSPRDGGGSGANVLTF. CDR3 in DNA: TGTGCCAGCAGCCCAAGGGACGGGGGAGGATCTGGGGCCAACGTCCTGACTTTC. The gene calls are TRBV11-1 and TRBJ2-6, with TRBD2 as a possible D gene (6 bases). Germline CDR1 and CDR2: SGHAT and FQDESV (reference sequence). The length of the CDR3 is 18 residues. V gave up 5 bases and J gave up 1 base, with 18 bases separating them.

The chain employs TRBV7-2 and TRBJ2-3; maybe TRBD2 (6 bases). This CDR3 has 15 residues. Germline V gene data show CDR1 as SGHTA and CDR2 as FQGNSA. V lost 4 bases to trimming and J lost 5 bases, with 16 bases between them. The CDR3 spells CASSSSRGIGDTQYF. The CDR3 nucleotides read TGTGCCAGCAGCTCTTCGCGGGGAATTGGAGATACGCAGTATTTT.

The chain links TRBV2 to TRBJ2-3, with D perhaps TRBD2 (6 bases). Germline V CDR1 and CDR2: SNHLY, FYNNEI. Trimming took 7 bases from V and 2 from J, leaving 19 bases between them. The CDR3 covers 16 residues. CDR3 amino acids: CASTKEGGDFTDTQYF. The CDR3 DNA reads TGTGCCAGCACCAAAGAGGGCGGGGACTTCACAGATACGCAGTATTTT.

The sample holds many counts of this clonotype. V usage is TRBV7-6 and J usage is TRBJ2-3; D might be TRBD1 or TRBD2, each matching 5 bases. The length of the CDR3 is 14 residues. Trimming removed 7 bases from V and 2 bases from J, with 13 bases in between. The germline V gene encodes CDR1 SGHVS and CDR2 FNYEAQ. This CDR3 is CASTPRGHTDTQYF. The CDR3 DNA reads as TGTGCCAGCACCCCCCGGGGCCACACAGATACGCAGTATTTT.

This clonotype was seen at least ten times. The rearrangement uses TRBV6-6 and TRBJ2-1, with 9 nucleotides matching TRBD2. Germline V gives CDR1 MNHNY, CDR2 SVGAGI (reference sequence). J gave up 5 bases and V 0 bases, and 2 bases lay outside the gene matches. CDR3 length: 15 residues. This CDR3 reads CASSYSLAGNNEQFF. CDR3 DNA: TGTGCCAGCAGTTACTCTCTAGCGGGGAACAATGAGCAGTTCTTC.

There are many counts of this clonotype. The chain links TRBV14 to TRBJ2-5; 8 bases are shared with TRBD1. The CDR3 loop spans 14 amino acids. Germline assignment: CDR1 SGHDN and CDR2 FVKESK. J was trimmed by 5 bases and V by 2 bases; bases with no gene match: 4. The CDR3 bases are TGTGCCAGCAGCCAAAACAGGGGGTTGGAGACCCAGTACTTC. Amino acids: CASSQNRGLETQYF.

V is TRBV20-1 and J is TRBJ2-4; no clear D. Germline V gene sequence: CDR1 DFQATT, CDR2 SNEGSKA (reference sequence). The V and J ends lost 1 base and 7 bases respectively, with 20 bases between them. The CDR3 spans 16 residues. This CDR3 is CSARVGVPERINIQYF. The CDR3 nucleotides read TGCAGTGCTAGAGTCGGCGTCCCGGAGAGGATTAACATTCAGTACTTC.

This clonotype was detected a few times. The CDR3 here is CASSVGALGEETQYF. The CDR3 bases are TGTGCCAGCAGCGTAGGGGCCCTGGGGGAAGAGACCCAGTACTTC. The rearrangement joins TRBV9 to TRBJ2-5, with D perhaps TRBD1 or TRBD2 (5 bases each). This CDR3 comprises 15 residues. V was pared by 0 bases and J by 3 bases, with 12 bases between. Germline CDR1 is SGDLS and CDR2 is YYNGEE.

This clonotype occurred many times. The rearrangement joins TRBV6-1 to TRBJ2-2; TRBD2 might be the D (5 bases). Deletions cut 7 bases from V and 4 bases from J, with 13 bases between. From germline, CDR1 is MNHNS and CDR2 SASEGT. The CDR3 has 14 amino acids. CDR3 region: CASTRRWGTGELFF. The CDR3 nucleotides are TGTGCCAGCACCAGGAGGTGGGGCACCGGGGAGCTGTTTTTT.

Only a few counts were recorded for this clonotype. The CDR3 is CASRPGVNNEQFF. In DNA form, the CDR3 reads TGCGCCAGCAGACCCGGAGTAAACAATGAGCAGTTCTTC. The chain recombines TRBV5-1 with TRBJ2-1, with D uncertain. The germline CDR1 and CDR2 sequences are SGHRS and YFSETQ. Trimming stripped 5 bases from V and 5 bases from J, with 11 bases between. The CDR3 has 13 residues.

There are many counts of this clonotype. V is TRBV24-1 and J is TRBJ2-1; TRBD2 is a possible D gene (5 bases). The CDR3 has 15 amino acids. Trimming cost V 0 bases and J 8 bases, with 13 bases left between them. Germline V gene lookup returns CDR1 KGHDR and CDR2 SFDVKD. CDR3 sequence (DNA): TGTGCCACCAGTGATTTGGTCAGCGACTATGATGAGCAGTTCTTC. This codes for CATSDLVSDYDEQFF.

This clonotype was detected a few times. The V call is TRBV5-1, the J call TRBJ1-1, with D tentatively TRBD1 (6 bases). Germline V gene sequence: CDR1 SGHRS, CDR2 YFSETQ. The germline V and J ends were trimmed by 4 bases and 0 bases, with 16 bases remaining between them. CDR3 length equals 16 residues. The CDR3 loop reads CASSDYRDKMNTEAFF. The CDR3 DNA is TGCGCCAGCAGCGATTACCGGGACAAGATGAACACTGAAGCTTTCTTT.

This clonotype occurred many times. This chain uses TRBV4-3 with TRBJ2-1; D is ambiguous. From germline, CDR1 is LGHNA and CDR2 YSLEER. CDR3 length: 17 amino acids. Trimming shortened V by 0 bases and J by 7 bases, and 19 bases separated the two germline ends. CDR3 DNA: TGCGCCAGCAGCCAAGAATCCCCTACGTGGACGGTGAATGAGCAGTTCTTC. Its protein product is CASSQESPTWTVNEQFF.

This clonotype was seen at least ten times. V usage is TRBV9 and J usage is TRBJ2-5; unclear D gene. The CDR3 contains 14 residues. The V gene's germline CDR1 is SGDLS and CDR2 YYNGEE. V gave up 0 bases and J gave up 2 bases, with 8 bases separating them. In DNA form, the CDR3 reads TGTGCCAGCAGCGTAGGTTCCGTACAAGAGACCCAGTACTTC. Its protein is CASSVGSVQETQYF. The full variable domain, with the rest looked up from reference TRBV9 and TRBJ2-5, is DSGVTQTPKHLITATGQRVTLRCSPRSGDLSVYWYQQSLDQGLQFLIQYYNGEERAKGNILERFSAQQFPDLHSELNLSSLELGDSALYFCASSVGSVQETQYFGPGTRLLVL.

This clonotype was picked up many times. The chain joins TRBV28 to TRBJ1-6; D may be TRBD1 (5 bases). The germline V and J ends were trimmed by 6 bases and 0 bases, with 18 bases remaining between them. There are 18 residues in the CDR3. Germline-derived CDR1 and CDR2 are MDHEN and SYDVKM. CDR3: CASRGERGTSSYNSPLHF. For the CDR3, the DNA is TGTGCCAGCAGGGGGGAACGGGGTACCTCCTCCTATAATTCACCCCTCCACTTT.